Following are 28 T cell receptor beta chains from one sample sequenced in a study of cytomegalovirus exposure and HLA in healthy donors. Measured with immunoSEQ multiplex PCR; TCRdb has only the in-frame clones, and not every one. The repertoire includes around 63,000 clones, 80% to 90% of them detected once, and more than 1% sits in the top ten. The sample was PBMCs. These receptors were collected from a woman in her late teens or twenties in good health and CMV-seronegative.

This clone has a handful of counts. CDR3 DNA sequence: TGTGCCAGCACAACCGGGTGGGTGAACACTGAAGCTTTCTTT. Translated: CASTTGWVNTEAFF. The chain is built from TRBV6-1 and TRBJ1-1; D unclear. The CDR3 is 14 residues long. The germline CDR1 and CDR2 sequences are MNHNS and SASEGT. V lost 7 bases to trimming and J lost 0 bases, with 12 bases between them.

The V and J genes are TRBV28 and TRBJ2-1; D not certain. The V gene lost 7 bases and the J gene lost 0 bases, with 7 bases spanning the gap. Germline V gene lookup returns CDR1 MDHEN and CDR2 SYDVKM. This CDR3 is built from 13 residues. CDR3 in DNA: TGTGCCAGCATTTCCAGCTCCTACAATGAGCAGTTCTTC. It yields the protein CASISSSYNEQFF.

The CDR3 loop is CASSWGLNTEAFF. CDR3 in DNA: TGTGCCAGCAGCTGGGGGCTGAACACTGAAGCTTTCTTT. This chain joins TRBV28 and TRBJ1-1, with a possible D match to TRBD1 (6 bases). Germline loops: CDR1 MDHEN, CDR2 SYDVKM. Trimming shortened V by 6 bases and J by 0 bases, and 8 bases separated the two germline ends. The CDR3 is made up of 13 amino acids. The whole variable domain, filled in from reference TRBV28 and TRBJ1-1, reads DVKVTQSSRYLVKRTGEKVFLECVQDMDHENMFWYRQDPGLGLRLIYFSYDVKMKEKGDIPEGYSVSREKKERFSLILESASTNQTSMYLCASSWGLNTEAFFGQGTRLTVV.

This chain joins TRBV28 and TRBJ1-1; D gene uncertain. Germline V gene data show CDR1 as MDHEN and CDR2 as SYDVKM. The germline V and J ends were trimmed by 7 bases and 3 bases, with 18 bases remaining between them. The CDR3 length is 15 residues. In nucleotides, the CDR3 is TGTGCCAGCAACTTAAGATCTTCGGTCTACACTGAAGCTTTCTTT. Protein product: CASNLRSSVYTEAFF.

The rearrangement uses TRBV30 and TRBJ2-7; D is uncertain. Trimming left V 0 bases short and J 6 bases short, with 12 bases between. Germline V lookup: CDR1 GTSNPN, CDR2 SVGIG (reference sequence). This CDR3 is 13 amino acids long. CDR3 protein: CAWSVLGVGEQYF. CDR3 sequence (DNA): TGTGCCTGGAGTGTACTGGGCGTTGGCGAGCAGTACTTC.

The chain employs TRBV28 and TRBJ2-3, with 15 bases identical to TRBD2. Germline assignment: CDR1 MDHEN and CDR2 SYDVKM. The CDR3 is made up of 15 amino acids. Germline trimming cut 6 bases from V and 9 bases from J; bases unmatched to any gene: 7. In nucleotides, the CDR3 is TGTGCCAGCAGGCCACCGGGACTAGCGGGAGGAACGCAGTATTTT. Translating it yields CASRPPGLAGGTQYF.

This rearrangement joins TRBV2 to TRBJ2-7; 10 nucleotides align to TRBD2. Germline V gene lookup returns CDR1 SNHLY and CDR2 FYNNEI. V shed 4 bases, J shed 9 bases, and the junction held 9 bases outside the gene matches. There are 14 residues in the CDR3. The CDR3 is CASSVGAGGPRQYF. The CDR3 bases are TGTGCCAGCAGTGTGGGAGCGGGAGGGCCCCGGCAGTACTTC.

The CDR3 sequence is CASSSYRGRTNEKLFF. CDR3 coding DNA: TGCGCCAGCAGCTCGTACAGGGGGCGGACTAATGAAAAACTGTTTTTT. This chain connects TRBV5-1 to TRBJ1-4; TRBD1 agrees at 9 bases. In germline, CDR1 is SGHRS, CDR2 YFSETQ. V lost 3 bases, J lost 2 bases, and 5 bases stayed unmatched. This CDR3 is built from 16 residues. Based on the CDR3 plus reference TRBV5-1 and TRBJ1-4, the full variable domain is KAGVTQTPRYLIKTRGQQVTLSCSPISGHRSVSWYQQTPGQGLQFLFEYFSETQRNKGNFPGRFSGRQFSNSRSEMNVSTLELGDSALYLCASSSYRGRTNEKLFFGSGTQLSVL.

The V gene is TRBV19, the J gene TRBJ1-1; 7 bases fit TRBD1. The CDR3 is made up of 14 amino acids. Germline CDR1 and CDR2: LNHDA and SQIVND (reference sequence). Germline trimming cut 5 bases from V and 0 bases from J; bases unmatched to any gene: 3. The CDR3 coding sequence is TGTGCCAGTAGTCGGGACAGCCTGAACACTGAAGCTTTCTTT. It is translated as CASSRDSLNTEAFF.

CDR3 in DNA: TGTGCCGTATCCGGGGGAGACACAGATACGCAGTATTTT. Its protein product is CAVSGGDTDTQYF. The V gene is TRBV5-4, the J gene TRBJ2-3, with D tentatively TRBD2 (6 bases). Germline values: CDR1 SGHNT, CDR2 YYREEE (reference sequence). The CDR3 consists of 13 residues. Trimming cost V 10 bases and J 2 bases, with 14 bases left between them.

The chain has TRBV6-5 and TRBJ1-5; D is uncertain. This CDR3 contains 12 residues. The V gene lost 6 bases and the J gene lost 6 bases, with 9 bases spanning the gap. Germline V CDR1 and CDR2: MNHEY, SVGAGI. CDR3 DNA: TGTGCCAGCAGCAGGATGGGTCAGCCCCAGCATTTT. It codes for CASSRMGQPQHF.

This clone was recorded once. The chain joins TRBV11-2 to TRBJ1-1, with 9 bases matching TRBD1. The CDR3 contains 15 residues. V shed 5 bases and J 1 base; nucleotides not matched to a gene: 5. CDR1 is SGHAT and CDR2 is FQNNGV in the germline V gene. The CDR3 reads CASSLPGQGNTEAFF. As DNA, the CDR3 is TGTGCCAGCAGCCTACCGGGACAGGGGAACACTGAAGCTTTCTTT.

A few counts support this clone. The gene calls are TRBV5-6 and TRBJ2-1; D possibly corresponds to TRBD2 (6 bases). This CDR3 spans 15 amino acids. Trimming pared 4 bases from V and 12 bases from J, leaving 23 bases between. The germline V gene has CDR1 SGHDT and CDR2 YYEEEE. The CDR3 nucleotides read TGTGCCAGCAGCATCCGACTAGGACTCGCCGCGGCGCAGTTCTTC. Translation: CASSIRLGLAAAQFF. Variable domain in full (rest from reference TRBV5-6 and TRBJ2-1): DAGVTQSPTHLIKTRGQQVTLRCSPKSGHDTVSWYQQALGQGPQFIFQYYEEEERQRGNFPDRFSGHQFPNYSSELNVNALLLGDSALYLCASSIRLGLAAAQFFGPGTRLTVL.

The CDR3 DNA follows: TGTGCCAGCTCTAGCCTGAACACAGATACGCAGTATTTT. Translating it yields CASSSLNTDTQYF. V is TRBV28 and J is TRBJ2-3; perhaps TRBD2 as D (5 bases). This CDR3 region has 13 residues. Germline V gene sequence: CDR1 MDHEN, CDR2 SYDVKM. Trimming stripped 8 bases from V and 2 bases from J, with 11 bases between.

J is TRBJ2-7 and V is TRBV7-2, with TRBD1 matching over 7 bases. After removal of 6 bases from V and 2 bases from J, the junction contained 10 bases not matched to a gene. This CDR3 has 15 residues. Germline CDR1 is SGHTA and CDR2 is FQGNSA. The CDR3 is CASRKQGSWAYEQYF. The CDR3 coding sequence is TGTGCCAGCAGGAAACAGGGGAGTTGGGCCTACGAGCAGTACTTC.

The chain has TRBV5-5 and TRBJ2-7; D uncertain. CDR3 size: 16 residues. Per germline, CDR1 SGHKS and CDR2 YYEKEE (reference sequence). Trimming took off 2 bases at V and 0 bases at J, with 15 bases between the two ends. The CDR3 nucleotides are TGTGCCAGCAGCTTAGGTGCCAGGATGAGCTCCTACGAGCAGTACTTC. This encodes CASSLGARMSSYEQYF.

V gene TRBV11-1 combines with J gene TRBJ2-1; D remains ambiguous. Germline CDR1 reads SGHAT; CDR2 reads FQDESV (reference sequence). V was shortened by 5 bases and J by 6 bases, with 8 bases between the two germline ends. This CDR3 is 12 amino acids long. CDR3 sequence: CASSLEFNEQFF. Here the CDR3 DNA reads TGTGCCAGCAGCCTCGAGTTCAATGAGCAGTTCTTC.

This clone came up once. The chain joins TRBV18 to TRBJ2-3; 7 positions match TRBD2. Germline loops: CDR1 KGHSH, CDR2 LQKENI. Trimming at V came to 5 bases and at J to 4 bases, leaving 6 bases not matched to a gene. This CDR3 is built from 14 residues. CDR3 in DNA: TGTGCCAGCTCAGAGGCGGGAGTAGCAGATACGCAGTATTTT. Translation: CASSEAGVADTQYF.

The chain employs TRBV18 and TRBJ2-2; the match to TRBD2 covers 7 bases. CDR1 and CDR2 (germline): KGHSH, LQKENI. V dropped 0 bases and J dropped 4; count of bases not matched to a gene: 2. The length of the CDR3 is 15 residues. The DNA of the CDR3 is TGTGCCAGCTCACCACCGACGGGGGGCACCGGGGAGCTGTTTTTT. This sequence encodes CASSPPTGGTGELFF.

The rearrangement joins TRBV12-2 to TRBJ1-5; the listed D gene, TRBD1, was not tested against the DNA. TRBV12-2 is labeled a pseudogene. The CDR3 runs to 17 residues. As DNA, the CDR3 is TGTGCAAGTCGCTTATCCGCGACAAGTGAGTGGAATCAGCCCCAGCATTTT. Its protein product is CASRLSATSEWNQPQHF.

The CDR3 loop reads CASSQDRTGGHYGYTF. The CDR3 DNA follows: TGCGCCAGCAGCCAAGACCGGACAGGGGGCCACTATGGCTACACCTTC. The chain uses TRBV4-1 and TRBJ1-2; 11 nucleotides agree with TRBD1. The germline gives CDR1 MGHRA, CDR2 YSYEKL. With 0 bases clipped from V and 3 bases from J, the junction kept 3 bases outside the gene matches. This CDR3 region has 16 residues.

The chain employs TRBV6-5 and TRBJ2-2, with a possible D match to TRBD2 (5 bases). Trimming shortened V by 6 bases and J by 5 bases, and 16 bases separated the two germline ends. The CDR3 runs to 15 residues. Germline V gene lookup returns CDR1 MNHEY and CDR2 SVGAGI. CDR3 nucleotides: TGTGCCAGCAGACTGGACTCCGGGTGGACCGGGGAGCTGTTTTTT. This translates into CASRLDSGWTGELFF.

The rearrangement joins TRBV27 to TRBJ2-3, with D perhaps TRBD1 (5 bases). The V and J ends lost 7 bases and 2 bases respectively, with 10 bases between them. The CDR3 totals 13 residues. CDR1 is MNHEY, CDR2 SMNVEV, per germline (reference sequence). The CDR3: CASTGQNTDTQYF. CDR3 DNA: TGTGCCAGCACAGGGCAGAACACAGATACGCAGTATTTT.

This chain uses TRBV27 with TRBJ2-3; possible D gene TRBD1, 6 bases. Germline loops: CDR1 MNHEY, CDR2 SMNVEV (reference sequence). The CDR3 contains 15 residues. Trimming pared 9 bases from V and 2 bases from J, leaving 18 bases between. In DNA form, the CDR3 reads TGTGCCAGTAGACAGGCAACGGTCCTCACAGATACGCAGTATTTT. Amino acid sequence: CASRQATVLTDTQYF.

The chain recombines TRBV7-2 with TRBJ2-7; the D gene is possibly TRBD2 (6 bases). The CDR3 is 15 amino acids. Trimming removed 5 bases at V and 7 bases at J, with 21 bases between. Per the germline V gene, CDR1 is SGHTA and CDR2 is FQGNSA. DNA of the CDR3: TGTGCCAGCAGCCCCGTGGGGGGAGTCCCTCGGGAGCAGTACTTC. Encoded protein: CASSPVGGVPREQYF.

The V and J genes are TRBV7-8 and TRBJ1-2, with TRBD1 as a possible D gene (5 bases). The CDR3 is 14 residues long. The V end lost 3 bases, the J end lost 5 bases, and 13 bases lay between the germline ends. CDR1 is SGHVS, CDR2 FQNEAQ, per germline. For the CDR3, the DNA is TGTGCCAGCAGCTTGGGGCTACTGACTTATGGCTACACCTTC. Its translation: CASSLGLLTYGYTF. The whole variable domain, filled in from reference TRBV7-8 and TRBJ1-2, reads GAGVSQSPRYKVAKRGQDVALRCDPISGHVSLFWYQQALGQGPEFLTYFQNEAQLDKSGLPSDRFFAERPEGSVSTLKIQRTQQEDSAVYLCASSLGLLTYGYTFGSGTRLTVV.

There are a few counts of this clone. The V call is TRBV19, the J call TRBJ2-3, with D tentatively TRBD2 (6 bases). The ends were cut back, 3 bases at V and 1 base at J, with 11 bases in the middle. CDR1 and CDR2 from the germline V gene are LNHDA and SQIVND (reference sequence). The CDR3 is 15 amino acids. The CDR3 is CASSIMASGTDTQYF. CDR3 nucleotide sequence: TGTGCCAGTAGTATTATGGCTAGCGGCACAGATACGCAGTATTTT.

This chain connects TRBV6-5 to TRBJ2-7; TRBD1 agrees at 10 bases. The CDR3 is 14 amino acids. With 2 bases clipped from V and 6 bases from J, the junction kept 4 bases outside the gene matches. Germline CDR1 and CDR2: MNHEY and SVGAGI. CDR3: CASSYHGQGGEQYF. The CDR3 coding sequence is TGTGCCAGCAGTTACCACGGACAGGGGGGCGAGCAGTACTTC.